This T cell receptor beta chain was documented in a study of cytomegalovirus exposure and HLA in healthy donors. Study-level results: In an earlier analysis, in roughly 580 donors, most V segments appeared productive either ~90% or ~30% of the time. Most TCR sequences were rare, but some public TCRs occurred in many donors. It was in a later analysis that TCR association rates were seen to vary by HLA locus, highest for DRB1 and lowest for HLA-C. TRBV6-2, TRBV6-3 and some other V segments were unresolvable in 87-base-pair reads.

Points on this clone: Its matching antigen is unknown.

CDR3 length equals 18 residues. The germline V gene encodes CDR1 MDHEN and CDR2 SYDVKM. V was trimmed by 7 bases and J by 3 bases, leaving 24 bases between them. It was with 60 Vbeta and 13 Jbeta primers that the PCR ran. This table comes from immunoSEQ multiplex PCR, and its TCRdb copy is limited to in-frame clones, with some not included. The sample includes under 150,000 clones, around 78% seen only once; the top ten take 5.5% to 7%. Sequencing was performed on PBMCs. The chain employs TRBV28 and TRBJ1-4; maybe TRBD1 (5 bases). The TCR comes from a woman aged 40 to 49 in good health and CMV-seropositive. The CDR3 nucleotides are TGTGCCAGCACCAGTGGCCTCCAGGGCGCAATAGCTAATGAAAAACTGTTTTTT. Amino acids: CASTSGLQGAIANEKLFF.